The rows below give T cell receptor beta chains drawn from one sample of a study of OX40 agonist ivuxolimab in advanced cancers. Libraries were prepared by immunoSEQ multiplex PCR; TCRdb keeps only in-frame clonotypes and omits some of them. This sample yields over 30,000 clones, of which 84% are seen a single time; about 2% belongs to the top ten. The specimen was CD4+ or CD8+ T cells sorted from blood, collected in a trial of the OX40 agonist ivuxolimab. These receptors all stem from an adult with an advanced solid tumor such as melanoma, head and neck, liver or kidney cancer. Each CDR3 is given with its conserved first and last residue. D genes are given only for firm matches. Not all rows give a size; the values are once, few, many and, for expanded clones, a class.

DNA	CDR3	V	size	D	J
TGTGCCAGCAGTGTGGTAGTGGGGGCCTACGAGCAGTACTTC	CASSVVVGAYEQYF	TRBV6-1	-	-	TRBJ2-7
TGTGCCAGTAGTCTTGAAGCTGGCAATGAGCAGTTCTTC	CASSLEAGNEQFF	TRBV19	-	-	TRBJ2-1
TGTGCCAGCAGACTGGGACAGGCGCAGTTCTTC	CASRLGQAQFF	TRBV28	-	TRBD1	TRBJ2-1
TGTGCCACCAGCAGAAGGTTGACGCGGGACAGAAACTCTGGAAACACCATATATTTT	CATSRRLTRDRNSGNTIYF	TRBV15	-	TRBD1	TRBJ1-3
TGTGCCAGCAGCCAAGAGCCAAGGGGTGAAAAACTGTTTTTT	CASSQEPRGEKLFF	TRBV14	once	-	TRBJ1-4
TGTGCCAGCTCATATAATGAGGACAGGGGAATTGCAGAGACCCAGTACTTC	CASSYNEDRGIAETQYF	TRBV18	-	TRBD1	TRBJ2-5
TGTGCCAGCAGCGTCCAGGACACTCGTAATGAAAAACTGTTTTTT	CASSVQDTRNEKLFF	TRBV9	-	-	TRBJ1-4
TGTGCCAGCATTTGGCAGGGCGGGAACACTGAAGCTTTCTTT	CASIWQGGNTEAFF	TRBV2	-	-	TRBJ1-1
TGTGCCAGCATGGACAGGGGCTCCTACAATGAGCAGTTCTTC	CASMDRGSYNEQFF	TRBV6-5	few	TRBD1	TRBJ2-1
TGTGCCAGCAGCCCCCGTGAAGGGGGACTTTATACCCAGTACTTC	CASSPREGGLYTQYF	TRBV9	-	-	TRBJ2-5
TGTGCCAGCAGCCAGATCTGGACGGGGGCGGAAGAGACCCAGTACTTC	CASSQIWTGAEETQYF	TRBV7-9	-	-	TRBJ2-5
TGTGCCAGCTCACCCGGGACAGGGAGCGACGGCACAGATACGCAGTATTTT	CASSPGTGSDGTDTQYF	TRBV18	-	TRBD1	TRBJ2-3
TGTGCCAGCAGCTTAGTTCAGTACCACGAATCCATATATTTT	CASSLVQYHESIYF	TRBV7-9	-	-	TRBJ1-3
TGTGCCACCAGAGGAGGGGGACGTGGCAATCAGCCCCAGCATTTT	CATRGGGRGNQPQHF	TRBV15	-	-	TRBJ1-5
TGCGCCAGCAGCTTGGCTCTAGGTCGAGTCGAGCAGTACTTC	CASSLALGRVEQYF	TRBV5-1	-	-	TRBJ2-7
TGTGCCAGCAGCTGGTTTTCCGGAAACACCATATATTTT	CASSWFSGNTIYF	TRBV5-4	-	-	TRBJ1-3
TGTGCCAGCAGCGGATCGGGGCCCCCACAGTATTTT	CASSGSGPPQYF	TRBV7-3	-	-	TRBJ2-3
TGTGCCAGTAGTATGAGCAGGATGTACGAGCAGTACTTC	CASSMSRMYEQYF	TRBV19	-	-	TRBJ2-7
TGCAGTGCCAAGACTAGCGACGAGCAGTACTTC	CSAKTSDEQYF	TRBV20-1	-	TRBD2	TRBJ2-7
TGTGCCAGCAGTGTCCGGGACAGGGGTGCCGGGGCCAACGTCCTGACTTTC	CASSVRDRGAGANVLTF	TRBV2	-	TRBD1	TRBJ2-6
TGTGCCAGCAGCTACTGGGTCGGGGAGCTGTTTTTT	CASSYWVGELFF	TRBV7-2	-	-	TRBJ2-2
TGTGCCAGCAGCTTAGCTAGGCACAATGAGCAGTTCTTC	CASSLARHNEQFF	TRBV7-3	-	-	TRBJ2-1
TGTGCCAGCCTGGAAGCAGGGGTCACCGGGGAGCTGTTTTTT	CASLEAGVTGELFF	TRBV2	-	-	TRBJ2-2
TGTGCCAGCAGTGAAGATCGAGCTTTCTTT	CASSEDRAFF	TRBV6-1	-	-	TRBJ1-1
TGCGCCAGCAGCCAAGGGCAAAGGACAGGGGCGGATGGCTACACCTTC	CASSQGQRTGADGYTF	TRBV4-1	-	TRBD1	TRBJ1-2
TGTGCCAGCAGCCGGGACAGGGGGCGGGAGACCCAGTACTTC	CASSRDRGRETQYF	TRBV6-7	-	TRBD1	TRBJ2-5
TGTGCCAGCAGCCCCGATCTAAGACAGGTCGGATGGTATTTT	CASSPDLRQVGWYF	TRBV5-4	-	-	TRBJ2-3
TGTGCCAGCAGCCGGGACAGTAGGGAGACCCAGTACTTC	CASSRDSRETQYF	TRBV7-9	-	TRBD1	TRBJ2-5
TGCGCCAGCAGCCCCAACTCGGGAGAGACCCAGTACTTC	CASSPNSGETQYF	TRBV5-1	-	-	TRBJ2-5
TGTGCCAGTAGTATTACTAGCGGGCCTACTACCCAGTACTTC	CASSITSGPTTQYF	TRBV19	-	TRBD2	TRBJ2-5
TGTGCCAGCAACCTTACTAGCGGCCTAAGGAGGAATGAGCAGTTCTTC	CASNLTSGLRRNEQFF	TRBV6-4	-	TRBD2	TRBJ2-1
TGTGCCAGTAGTATGAGGGGGGATCAGCCCCAGCATTTT	CASSMRGDQPQHF	TRBV19	few	-	TRBJ1-5
TGTGCCAGCAGTCCATACAATGAGCAGTTCTTC	CASSPYNEQFF	TRBV28	-	-	TRBJ2-1
TGTGCCAGCAGCTTAGGGTTAGGACAGGGGGTCTCTGGGGCCAACGTCCTGACTTTC	CASSLGLGQGVSGANVLTF	TRBV11-2	-	TRBD1	TRBJ2-6
TGTGCCAGCAGTCCCCGGGGAGGCGACGAGCAGTACTTC	CASSPRGGDEQYF	TRBV5-4	-	-	TRBJ2-7
TGTGCCAGCAGTCCAGTAGCGGGAAAAAATGAGCAGTTCTTC	CASSPVAGKNEQFF	TRBV7-9	-	TRBD2	TRBJ2-1
TGTGCCAGCAGTTCAATATCCGGGGTCCATCACACTGAAGCTTTCTTT	CASSSISGVHHTEAFF	TRBV28	-	-	TRBJ1-1
TGTGCCAGCAGCTTAGGGACAGGGGGCATTAAAGATACGCAGTATTTT	CASSLGTGGIKDTQYF	TRBV5-8	-	TRBD1	TRBJ2-3
TGTGCCAGCAGCCGGGACAGGGCCTATGGCTACACCTTC	CASSRDRAYGYTF	TRBV11-2	-	TRBD1	TRBJ1-2
TGTGCCAGCAGACATACGGGGAGCGTGAGAGCTTTCTTT	CASRHTGSVRAFF	TRBV2	-	-	TRBJ1-1
TGTGCCAGCAGCCTAATCGCTCGGCCCTACGAGCAGTACTTC	CASSLIARPYEQYF	TRBV11-2	few	-	TRBJ2-7
TGCGCCAGCAGCCAAGACCTAGCAGGGGCAATCTATGGCTACACCTTC	CASSQDLAGAIYGYTF	TRBV4-1	-	-	TRBJ1-2
TGTGCCAGCAGTTTCCCTGGGACCGGAGATACGCAGTATTTT	CASSFPGTGDTQYF	TRBV6-6	-	-	TRBJ2-3
TGCGCCAGCAGCCCGAGGGGAGTCAATCAGCCCCAGCATTTT	CASSPRGVNQPQHF	TRBV4-1	-	-	TRBJ1-5
TGCGCCAGCAGCTCAACAGGGAGGGAAAATGAAAAACTGTTTTTT	CASSSTGRENEKLFF	TRBV5-1	-	-	TRBJ1-4
TGTGCCATCAAAGGGGACAGAGTAACCTACGAGCAGTACTTC	CAIKGDRVTYEQYF	TRBV10-3	-	TRBD1	TRBJ2-7
TGCGCCAGCAGCCAAGATTTGGGAGGAAGGGACCCCTACGAGCAGTACTTC	CASSQDLGGRDPYEQYF	TRBV4-1	-	-	TRBJ2-7
TGTGCCAGCAGTTACCCCGGGTCTGGCGAGCAGTACTTC	CASSYPGSGEQYF	TRBV6-6	once	-	TRBJ2-7
TGTGCCAGCAGAACCGGGACGGAGGCCAATCAGCCCCAGCATTTT	CASRTGTEANQPQHF	TRBV27	few	-	TRBJ1-5
TGTGCTAGTGGTTTGGCCGAGAAGGGACTTACGAACACCGGGGAGCTGTTTTTT	CASGLAEKGLTNTGELFF	TRBV12-5	-	-	TRBJ2-2
TGTGCCAGCAGCCAGAGGCAGGGCTACGAGCAGTACTTC	CASSQRQGYEQYF	TRBV7-2	few	-	TRBJ2-7
TGTGCCGGACGAGGGGATGGTGAAAAACTGTTTTTT	CAGRGDGEKLFF	TRBV2	-	-	TRBJ1-4
TGTGCCAGCAGTTACGTTGGGGGGGCGGGTGGCTACACCTTC	CASSYVGGAGGYTF	TRBV6-6	-	-	TRBJ1-2
TGTGCCAGCAGCTTGGGACACACTTTGCCCGAAAAACTGTTTTTT	CASSLGHTLPEKLFF	TRBV5-6	once	-	TRBJ1-4
TGTGCCAGCAGTTACGAGGGCTCCCTCCGTGGCACCTTC	CASSYEGSLRGTF	TRBV6-9	-	-	TRBJ1-2
TGCAGCGTTGGGGACAGGGGGACCGGGGAGCTGTTTTTT	CSVGDRGTGELFF	TRBV29-1	-	TRBD1	TRBJ2-2